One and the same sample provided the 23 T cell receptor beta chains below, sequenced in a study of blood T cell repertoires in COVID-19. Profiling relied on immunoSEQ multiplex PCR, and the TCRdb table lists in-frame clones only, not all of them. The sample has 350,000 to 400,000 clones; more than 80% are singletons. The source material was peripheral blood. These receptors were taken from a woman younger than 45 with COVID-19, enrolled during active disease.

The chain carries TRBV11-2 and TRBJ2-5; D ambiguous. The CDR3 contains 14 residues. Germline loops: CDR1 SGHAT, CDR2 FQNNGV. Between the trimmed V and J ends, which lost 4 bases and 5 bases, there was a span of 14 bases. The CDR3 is CASSYSSIPETQYF. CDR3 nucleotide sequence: TGTGCCAGCAGCTACTCATCGATCCCCGAGACCCAGTACTTC.

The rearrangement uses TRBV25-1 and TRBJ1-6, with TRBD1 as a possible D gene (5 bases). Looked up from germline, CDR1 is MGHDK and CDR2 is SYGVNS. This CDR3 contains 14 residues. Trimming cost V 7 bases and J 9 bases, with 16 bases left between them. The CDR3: CASTDRKFFSPLHF. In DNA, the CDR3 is TGTGCCAGCACCGACAGAAAATTCTTTTCACCCCTCCACTTT.

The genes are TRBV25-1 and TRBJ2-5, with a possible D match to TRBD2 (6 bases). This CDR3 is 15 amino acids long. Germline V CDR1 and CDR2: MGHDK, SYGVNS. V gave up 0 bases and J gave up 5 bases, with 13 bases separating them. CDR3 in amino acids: CASSEYGSRGETQYF. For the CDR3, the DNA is TGTGCCAGCAGTGAATACGGGAGCCGTGGGGAGACCCAGTACTTC. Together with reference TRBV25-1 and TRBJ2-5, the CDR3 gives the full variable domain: EADIYQTPRYLVIGTGKKITLECSQTMGHDKMYWYQQDPGMELHLIHYSYGVNSTEKGDLSSESTVSRIRTEHFPLTLESARPSHTSQYLCASSEYGSRGETQYFGPGTRLLVL.

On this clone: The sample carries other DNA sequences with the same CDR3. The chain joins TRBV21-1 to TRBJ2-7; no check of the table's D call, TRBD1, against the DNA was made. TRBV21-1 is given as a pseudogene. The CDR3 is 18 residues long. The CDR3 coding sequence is TGTGCCAGCACCCGACAGGGTTCGGGCGGGAAGTGCTCCTACGAGCAGTACGTC. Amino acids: CASTRQGSGGKCSYEQYV.

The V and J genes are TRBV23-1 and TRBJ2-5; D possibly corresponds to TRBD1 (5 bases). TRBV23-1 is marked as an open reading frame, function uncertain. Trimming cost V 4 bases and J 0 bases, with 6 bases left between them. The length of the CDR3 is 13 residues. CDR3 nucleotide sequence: TGCGCCAGCAGTCTACAGGACCAAGAGACCCAGTACTTC. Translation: CASSLQDQETQYF.

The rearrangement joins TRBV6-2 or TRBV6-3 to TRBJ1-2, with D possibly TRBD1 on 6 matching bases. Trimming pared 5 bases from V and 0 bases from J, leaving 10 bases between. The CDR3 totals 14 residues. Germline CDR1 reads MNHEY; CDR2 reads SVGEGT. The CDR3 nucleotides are TGTGCCAGCAGTCCAGGGGCGGCTAACTATGGCTACACCTTC. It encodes CASSPGAANYGYTF.

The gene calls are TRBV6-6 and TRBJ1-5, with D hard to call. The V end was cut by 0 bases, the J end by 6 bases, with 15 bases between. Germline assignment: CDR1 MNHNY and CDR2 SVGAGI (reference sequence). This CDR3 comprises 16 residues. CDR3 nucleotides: TGTGCCAGCAGTTACTCGATGGGATTCCGGGGTCAGCCCCAGCATTTT. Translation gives CASSYSMGFRGQPQHF.

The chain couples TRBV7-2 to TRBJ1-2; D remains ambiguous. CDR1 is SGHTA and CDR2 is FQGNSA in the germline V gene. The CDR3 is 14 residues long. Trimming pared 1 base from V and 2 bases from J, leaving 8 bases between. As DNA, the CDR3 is TGTGCCAGCAGCTTAGATTACGGGAACTATGGCTACACCTTC. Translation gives CASSLDYGNYGYTF.

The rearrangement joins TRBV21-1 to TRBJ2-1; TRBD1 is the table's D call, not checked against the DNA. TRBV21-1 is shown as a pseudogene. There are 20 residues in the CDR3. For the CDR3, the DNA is TGTGCCAGCAGCAAAAGAAGGAACAGCTGGAAACAAAGCTGGGACAATGAGCAGTTCTTC. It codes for CASSKRRNSWKQSWDNEQFF.

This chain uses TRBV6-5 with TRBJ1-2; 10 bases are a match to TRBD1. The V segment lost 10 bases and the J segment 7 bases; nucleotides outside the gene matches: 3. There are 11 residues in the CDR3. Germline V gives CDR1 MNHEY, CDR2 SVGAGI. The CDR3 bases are TGTGCCACCGGGACAGGGGTTGGCTACACCTTC. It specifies CATGTGVGYTF.

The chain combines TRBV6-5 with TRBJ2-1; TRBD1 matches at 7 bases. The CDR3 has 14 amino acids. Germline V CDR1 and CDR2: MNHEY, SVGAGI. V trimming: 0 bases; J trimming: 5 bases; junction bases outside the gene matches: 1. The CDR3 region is CASSYSTGHNEQFF. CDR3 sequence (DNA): TGTGCCAGCAGTTACTCGACAGGGCACAATGAGCAGTTCTTC.

CDR3 residues: CASSFEGYPLERSNEQFF. The DNA of the CDR3 is TGTGCCAGCAGCTTCGAGGGTTACCCCTTGGAGAGGAGCAATGAGCAGTTCTTC. The chain employs TRBV7-9 and TRBJ2-1; weak D call: TRBD2 (5 bases). V lost 3 bases and J 6 bases, leaving 24 bases between the germline ends. The germline gives CDR1 SEHNR, CDR2 FQNEAQ (reference sequence). The CDR3 consists of 18 residues. Full variable domain (rest looked up from reference TRBV7-9 and TRBJ2-1): DTGVSQNPRHKITKRGQNVTFRCDPISEHNRLYWYRQTLGQGPEFLTYFQNEAQLEKSRLLSDRFSAERPKGSFSTLEIQRTEQGDSAMYLCASSFEGYPLERSNEQFFGPGTRLTVL.

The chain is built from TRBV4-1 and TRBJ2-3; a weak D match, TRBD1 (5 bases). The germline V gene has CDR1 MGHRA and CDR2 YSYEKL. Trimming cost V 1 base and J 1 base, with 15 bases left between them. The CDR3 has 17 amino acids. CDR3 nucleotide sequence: TGCGCCAGCAGCCAAGCCGGGCCCTCCAGGGGCACAGATACGCAGTATTTT. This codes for CASSQAGPSRGTDTQYF.

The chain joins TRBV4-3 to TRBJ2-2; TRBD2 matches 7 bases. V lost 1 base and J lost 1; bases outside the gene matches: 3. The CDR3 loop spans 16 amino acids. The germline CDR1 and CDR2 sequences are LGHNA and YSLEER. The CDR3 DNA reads TGCGCCAGCAGCCAAGGACCGGGAGGGAACACCGGGGAGCTGTTTTTT. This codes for CASSQGPGGNTGELFF.

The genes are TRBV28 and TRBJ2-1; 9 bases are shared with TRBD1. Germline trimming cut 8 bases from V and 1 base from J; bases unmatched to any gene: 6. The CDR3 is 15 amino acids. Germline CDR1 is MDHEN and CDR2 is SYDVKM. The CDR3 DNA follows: TGTGCCAGCGGAAAACAGGGGGCATCCTACAATGAGCAGTTCTTC. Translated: CASGKQGASYNEQFF.

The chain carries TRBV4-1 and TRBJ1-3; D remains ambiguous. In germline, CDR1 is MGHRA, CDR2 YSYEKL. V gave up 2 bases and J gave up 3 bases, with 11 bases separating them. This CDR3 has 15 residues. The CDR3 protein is CASSQPGNLGNTIYF. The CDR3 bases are TGCGCCAGCAGCCAACCCGGGAACCTTGGAAACACCATATATTTT.

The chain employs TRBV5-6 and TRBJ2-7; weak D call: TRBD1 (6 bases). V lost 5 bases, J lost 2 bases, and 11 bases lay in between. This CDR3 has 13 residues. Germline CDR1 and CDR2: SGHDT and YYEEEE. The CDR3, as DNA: TGTGCCAGCAGTTTAGGGGGTACCTACGAGCAGTACGTC. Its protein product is CASSLGGTYEQYV.

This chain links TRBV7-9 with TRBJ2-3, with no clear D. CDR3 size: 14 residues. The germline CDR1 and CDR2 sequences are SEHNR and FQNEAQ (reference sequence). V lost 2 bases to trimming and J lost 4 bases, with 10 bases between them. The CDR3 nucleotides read TGTGCCAGCAGCTTATCCCCCTCCCCAGATACGCAGTATTTT. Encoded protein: CASSLSPSPDTQYF.

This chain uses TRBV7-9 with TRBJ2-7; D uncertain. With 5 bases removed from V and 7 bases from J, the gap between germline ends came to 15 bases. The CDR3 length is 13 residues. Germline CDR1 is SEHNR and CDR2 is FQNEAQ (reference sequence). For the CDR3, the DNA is TGTGCCAGCAGCCGGTCCGAGGCACTGGAGCAGTACGTC. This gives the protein CASSRSEALEQYV.

CDR3 sequence reads: CASSLYYTYQETQYF. As DNA, the CDR3 is TGTGCCAGCAGCTTATACTATACGTACCAAGAGACCCAGTACTTC. The rearrangement links TRBV11-2 to TRBJ2-5; D is undetermined. The CDR3 has 15 residues. Trimming took 2 bases from V and 0 from J, leaving 10 bases between them. The germline gives CDR1 SGHAT, CDR2 FQNNGV.

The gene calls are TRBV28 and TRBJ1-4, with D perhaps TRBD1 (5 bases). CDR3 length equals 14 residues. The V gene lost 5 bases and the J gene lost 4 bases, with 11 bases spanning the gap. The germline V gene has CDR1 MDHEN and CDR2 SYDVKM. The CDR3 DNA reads TGTGCCAGCAGTGTCCGGGACTTTAATGAAAAACTGTTTTTT. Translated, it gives CASSVRDFNEKLFF.

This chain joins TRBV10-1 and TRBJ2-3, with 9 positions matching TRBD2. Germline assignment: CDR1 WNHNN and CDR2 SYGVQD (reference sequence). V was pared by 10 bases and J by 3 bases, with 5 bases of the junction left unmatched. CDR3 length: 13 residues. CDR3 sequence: CATAGGPTDTQYF. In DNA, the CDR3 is TGCGCCACTGCGGGGGGGCCTACAGATACGCAGTATTTT.

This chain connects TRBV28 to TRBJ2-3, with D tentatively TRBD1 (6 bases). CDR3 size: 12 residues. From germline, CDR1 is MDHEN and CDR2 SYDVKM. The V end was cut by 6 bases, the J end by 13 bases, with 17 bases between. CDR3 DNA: TGTGCCAGCAGCGAGCCAGGGGATCTAGAGTATTTT. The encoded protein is CASSEPGDLEYF.